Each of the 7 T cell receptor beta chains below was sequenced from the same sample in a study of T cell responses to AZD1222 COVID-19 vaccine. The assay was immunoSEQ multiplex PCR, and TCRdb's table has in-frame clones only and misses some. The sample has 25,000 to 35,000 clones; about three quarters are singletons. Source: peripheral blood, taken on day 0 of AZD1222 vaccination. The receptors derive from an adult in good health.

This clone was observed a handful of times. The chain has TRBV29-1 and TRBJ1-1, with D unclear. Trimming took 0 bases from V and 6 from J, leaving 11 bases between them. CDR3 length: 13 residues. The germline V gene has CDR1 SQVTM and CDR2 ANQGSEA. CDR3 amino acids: CSVEEGNGAEAFF. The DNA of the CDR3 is TGCAGCGTTGAAGAAGGGAATGGCGCTGAAGCTTTCTTT.

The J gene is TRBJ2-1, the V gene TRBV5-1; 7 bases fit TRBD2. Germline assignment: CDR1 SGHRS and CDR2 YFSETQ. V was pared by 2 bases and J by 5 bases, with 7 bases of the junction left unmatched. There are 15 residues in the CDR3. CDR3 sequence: CASSFGAGPNNEQFF. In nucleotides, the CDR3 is TGCGCCAGCAGCTTCGGAGCGGGACCAAACAATGAGCAGTTCTTC.

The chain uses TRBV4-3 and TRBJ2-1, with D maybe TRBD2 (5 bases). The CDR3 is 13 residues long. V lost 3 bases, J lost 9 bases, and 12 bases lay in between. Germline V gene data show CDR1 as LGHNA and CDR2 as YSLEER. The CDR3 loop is CASSQLTNPEQFF. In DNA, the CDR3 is TGCGCCAGCAGCCAGCTGACTAATCCTGAGCAGTTCTTC.

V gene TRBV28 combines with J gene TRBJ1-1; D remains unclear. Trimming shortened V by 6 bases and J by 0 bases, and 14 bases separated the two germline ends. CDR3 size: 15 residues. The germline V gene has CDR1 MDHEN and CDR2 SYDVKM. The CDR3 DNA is TGTGCCAGCAGGTGGTCAGGTAGCATGAACACTGAAGCTTTCTTT. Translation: CASRWSGSMNTEAFF.

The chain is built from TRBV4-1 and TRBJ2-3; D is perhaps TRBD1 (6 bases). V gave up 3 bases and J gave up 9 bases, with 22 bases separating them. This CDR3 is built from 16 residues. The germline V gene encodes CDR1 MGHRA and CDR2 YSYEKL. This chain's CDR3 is CASSQAQGGSFGTQYF. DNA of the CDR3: TGCGCCAGCAGCCAGGCACAGGGTGGCTCTTTTGGGACGCAGTATTTT.

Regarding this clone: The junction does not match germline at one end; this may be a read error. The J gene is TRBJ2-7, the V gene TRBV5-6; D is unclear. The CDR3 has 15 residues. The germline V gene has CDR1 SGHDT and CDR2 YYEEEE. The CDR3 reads CASSLLGPDSTRGDF. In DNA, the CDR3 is TGTGCCAGCAGCCTCCTCGGGCCAGACTCAACACGAGGAGACTTC.

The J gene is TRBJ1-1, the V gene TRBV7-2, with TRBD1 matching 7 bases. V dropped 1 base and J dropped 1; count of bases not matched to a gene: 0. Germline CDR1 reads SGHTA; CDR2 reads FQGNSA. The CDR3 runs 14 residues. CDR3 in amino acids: CASSLGDRNTEAFF. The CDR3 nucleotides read TGTGCCAGCAGCTTAGGGGACAGGAACACTGAAGCTTTCTTT.